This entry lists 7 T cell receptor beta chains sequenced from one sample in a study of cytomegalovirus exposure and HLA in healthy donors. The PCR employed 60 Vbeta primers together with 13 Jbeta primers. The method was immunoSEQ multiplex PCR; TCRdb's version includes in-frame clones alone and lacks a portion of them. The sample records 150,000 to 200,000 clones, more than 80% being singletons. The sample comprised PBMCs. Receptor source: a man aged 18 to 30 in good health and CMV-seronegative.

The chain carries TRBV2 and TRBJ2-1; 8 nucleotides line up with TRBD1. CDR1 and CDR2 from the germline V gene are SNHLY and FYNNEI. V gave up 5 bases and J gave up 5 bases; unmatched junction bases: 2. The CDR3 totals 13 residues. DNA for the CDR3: TGTGCCAGCAGTCAGGACAGGGACAATGAGCAGTTCTTC. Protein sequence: CASSQDRDNEQFF.

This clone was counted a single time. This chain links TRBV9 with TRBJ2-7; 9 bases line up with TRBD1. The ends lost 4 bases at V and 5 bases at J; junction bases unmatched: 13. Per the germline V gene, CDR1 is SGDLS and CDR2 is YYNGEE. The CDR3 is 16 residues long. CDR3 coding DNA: TGTGCCAGCAGCCCTCAAACCGGGACAGGGACTGACGAGCAGTACTTC. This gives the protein CASSPQTGTGTDEQYF. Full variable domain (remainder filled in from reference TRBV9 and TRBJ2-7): DSGVTQTPKHLITATGQRVTLRCSPRSGDLSVYWYQQSLDQGLQFLIQYYNGEERAKGNILERFSAQQFPDLHSELNLSSLELGDSALYFCASSPQTGTGTDEQYFGPGTRLTVT.

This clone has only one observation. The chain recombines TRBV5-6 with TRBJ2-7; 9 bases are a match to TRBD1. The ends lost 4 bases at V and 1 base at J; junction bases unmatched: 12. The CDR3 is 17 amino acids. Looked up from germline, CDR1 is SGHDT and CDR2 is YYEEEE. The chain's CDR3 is CASSPDRGFLGSYEQYF. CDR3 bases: TGTGCCAGCAGCCCGGACAGGGGATTCCTTGGGTCCTACGAGCAGTACTTC. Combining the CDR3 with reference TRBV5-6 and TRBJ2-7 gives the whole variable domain DAGVTQSPTHLIKTRGQQVTLRCSPKSGHDTVSWYQQALGQGPQFIFQYYEEEERQRGNFPDRFSGHQFPNYSSELNVNALLLGDSALYLCASSPDRGFLGSYEQYFGPGTRLTVT.

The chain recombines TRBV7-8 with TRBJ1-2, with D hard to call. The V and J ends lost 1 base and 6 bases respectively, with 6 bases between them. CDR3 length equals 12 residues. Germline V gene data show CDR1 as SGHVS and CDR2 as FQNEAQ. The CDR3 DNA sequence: TGTGCCAGCAGCTTAGTCAGGAATGGCTACACCTTC. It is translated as CASSLVRNGYTF.

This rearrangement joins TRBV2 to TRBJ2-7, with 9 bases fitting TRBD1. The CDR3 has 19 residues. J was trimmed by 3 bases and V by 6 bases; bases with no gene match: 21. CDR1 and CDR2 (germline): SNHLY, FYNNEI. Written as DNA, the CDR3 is TGTGCCAGCAGGGGCATCCGGGACAGGGCGTCTCTCCCTAACTACGAGCAGTACTTC. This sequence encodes CASRGIRDRASLPNYEQYF.

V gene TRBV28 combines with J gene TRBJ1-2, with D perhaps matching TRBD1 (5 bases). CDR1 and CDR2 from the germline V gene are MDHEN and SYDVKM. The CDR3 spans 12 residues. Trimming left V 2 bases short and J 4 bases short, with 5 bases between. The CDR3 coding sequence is TGTGCCAGCAGTTTAGACAGCTATGGCTACACCTTC. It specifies CASSLDSYGYTF.

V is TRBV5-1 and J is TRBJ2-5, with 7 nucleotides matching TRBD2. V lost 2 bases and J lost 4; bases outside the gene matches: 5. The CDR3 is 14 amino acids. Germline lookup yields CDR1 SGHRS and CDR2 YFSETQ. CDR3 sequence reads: CASSFSGGPETQYF. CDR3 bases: TGCGCCAGCAGCTTTTCGGGGGGTCCAGAGACCCAGTACTTC.